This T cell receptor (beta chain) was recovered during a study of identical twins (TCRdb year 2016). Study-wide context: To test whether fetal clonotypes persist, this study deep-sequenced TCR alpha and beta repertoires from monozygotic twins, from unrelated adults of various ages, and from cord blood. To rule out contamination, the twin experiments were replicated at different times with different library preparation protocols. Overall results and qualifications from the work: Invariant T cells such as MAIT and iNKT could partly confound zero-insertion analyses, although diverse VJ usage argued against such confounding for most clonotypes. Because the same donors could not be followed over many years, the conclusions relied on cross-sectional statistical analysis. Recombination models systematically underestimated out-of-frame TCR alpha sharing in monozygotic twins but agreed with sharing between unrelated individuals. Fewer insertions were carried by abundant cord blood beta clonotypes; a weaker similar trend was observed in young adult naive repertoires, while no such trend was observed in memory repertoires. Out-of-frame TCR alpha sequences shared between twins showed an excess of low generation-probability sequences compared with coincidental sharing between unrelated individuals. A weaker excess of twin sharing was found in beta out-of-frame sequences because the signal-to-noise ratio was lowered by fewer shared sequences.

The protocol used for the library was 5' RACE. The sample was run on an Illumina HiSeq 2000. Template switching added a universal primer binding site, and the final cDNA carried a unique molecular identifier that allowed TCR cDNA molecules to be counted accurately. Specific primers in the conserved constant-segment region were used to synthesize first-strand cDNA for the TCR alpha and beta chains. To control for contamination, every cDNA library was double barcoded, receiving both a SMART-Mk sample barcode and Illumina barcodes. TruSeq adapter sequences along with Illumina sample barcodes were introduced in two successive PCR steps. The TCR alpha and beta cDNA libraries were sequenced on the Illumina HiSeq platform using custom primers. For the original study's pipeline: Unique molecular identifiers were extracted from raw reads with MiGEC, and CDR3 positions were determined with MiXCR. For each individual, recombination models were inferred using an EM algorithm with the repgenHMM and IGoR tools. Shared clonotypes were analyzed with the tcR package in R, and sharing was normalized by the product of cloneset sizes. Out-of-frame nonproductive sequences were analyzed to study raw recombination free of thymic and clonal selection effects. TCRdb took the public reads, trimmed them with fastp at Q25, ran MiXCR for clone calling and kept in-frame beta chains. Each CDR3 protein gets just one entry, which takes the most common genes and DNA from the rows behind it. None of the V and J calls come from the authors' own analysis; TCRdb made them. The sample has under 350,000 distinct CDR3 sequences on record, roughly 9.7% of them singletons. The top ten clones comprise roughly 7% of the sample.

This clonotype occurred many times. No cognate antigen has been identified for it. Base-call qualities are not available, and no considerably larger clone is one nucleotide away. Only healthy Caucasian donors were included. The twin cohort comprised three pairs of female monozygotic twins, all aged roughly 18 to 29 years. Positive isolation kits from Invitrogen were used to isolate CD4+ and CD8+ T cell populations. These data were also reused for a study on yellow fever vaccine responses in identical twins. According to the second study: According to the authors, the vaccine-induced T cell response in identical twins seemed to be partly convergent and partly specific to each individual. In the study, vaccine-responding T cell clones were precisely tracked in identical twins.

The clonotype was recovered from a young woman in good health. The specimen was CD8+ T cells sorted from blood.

Here the CDR3 is given as CSVEGDRGDRPTAYGYTF. The sequenced DNA: TGCAGCGTTGAAGGGGACAGGGGCGATAGGCCGACTGCCTATGGCTACACCTTC. The rearrangement joined TRBV29-1 to TRBJ1-2; 10 bases in between match TRBD1. According to the germline V gene, CDR1 reads SQVTM and CDR2 reads ANQGSEA. Counted from cysteine to phenylalanine, this CDR3 has 18 amino acids. CDR3 DNA is the only sequence kept; it has 54 bases, read in frame from the first base. Clipping removes 1 base from V and 4 bases from J, with 15 as the unmatched junction base count.